This entry lists 19 T cell receptor beta chains sequenced from one sample in a study of T-cell reconstitution after alpha-beta-depleted transplantation in children. For TCRbeta, the library was prepared with unique molecular identifiers. One entry per CDR3 protein, called by TCRdb with MiXCR from the PCR reads. The table has just over 950,000 distinct CDR3 sequences, about 30% seen once. Sample: PBMCs, mostly from graft donor cells, taken 360 days after TCRalphabeta/CD19-depleted stem cell transplant. The origin of the receptors is a boy in the first two years of life who had a stem cell transplant for SCID, so the T cells may come from the graft donor.

This clonotype was counted a few times. The rearrangement joins TRBV11-2 to TRBJ1-4, with 7 bases aligning to TRBD1. Losses at the gene ends were 0 bases for V and 4 bases for J; bases not matched to a gene: 8. The germline V gene has CDR1 SGHAT and CDR2 FQNNGV. The CDR3 is 17 amino acids. The CDR3 DNA follows: TGTGCCAGCAGCTTAGATGGTCAACAGGGGCGTAATGAAAAACTGTTTTTT. It encodes CASSLDGQQGRNEKLFF.

The chain combines TRBV27 with TRBJ2-7, with D perhaps being TRBD1 or TRBD2 (5 bases each). The V and J ends lost 4 bases and 4 bases respectively, with 17 bases between them. The CDR3 spans 15 residues. CDR1 MNHEY and CDR2 SMNVEV come from the germline V gene (reference sequence). The CDR3 DNA reads TGTGCCAGCAGTTGGGACGGCTCCTCCTTTTACGAGCAGTACTTC. Translation gives CASSWDGSSFYEQYF.

This clonotype has a handful of counts. A junction boundary mismatches the germline segment, possibly from a read error. The rearrangement uses TRBV27 and TRBJ2-1; 7 nucleotides line up with TRBD2. The CDR3 runs to 15 residues. Looked up from germline, CDR1 is MNHEY and CDR2 is SMNVEV (reference sequence). In nucleotides, the CDR3 is TGTGCCAGCAGGCCAAAGCGGGGTTCCTATAATGAGCAGTTCTTC. This encodes CASRPKRGSYNEQFF.

As DNA, the CDR3 is TGTGCCAGCAGCTCAAGCGGGGGGGCCTTAGATACGCAGTATTTT. This codes for CASSSSGGALDTQYF. The chain links TRBV11-2 to TRBJ2-3, with 10 positions matching TRBD2. CDR1 is SGHAT, CDR2 FQNNGV, per germline. V trimming: 4 bases; J trimming: 5 bases; junction bases outside the gene matches: 6. CDR3 length: 15 residues.

The rearrangement joins TRBV11-2 to TRBJ2-1; TRBD2 is a possible D gene (6 bases). The CDR3 has 13 amino acids. Trimming removed 6 bases at V and 9 bases at J, with 15 bases between. Germline V CDR1 and CDR2: SGHAT, FQNNGV. The chain's CDR3 is CASSQRGVGEQFF. The CDR3 DNA is TGTGCCAGCAGTCAACGCGGGGTTGGTGAGCAGTTCTTC.

The table lists this clonotype with many counts. The rearrangement links TRBV25-1 to TRBJ2-5; no clear D. The V gene's germline CDR1 is MGHDK and CDR2 SYGVNS. V was clipped by 8 bases and J by 5 bases, with 15 bases between them. The CDR3 is 13 residues long. CDR3 region: CASGWVGPETQYF. CDR3 DNA: TGTGCCAGCGGGTGGGTAGGCCCGGAGACCCAGTACTTC. Combining the CDR3 with reference TRBV25-1 and TRBJ2-5 gives the whole variable domain EADIYQTPRYLVIGTGKKITLECSQTMGHDKMYWYQQDPGMELHLIHYSYGVNSTEKGDLSSESTVSRIRTEHFPLTLESARPSHTSQYLCASGWVGPETQYFGPGTRLLVL.

This rearrangement joins TRBV4-3 to TRBJ2-6; possibly TRBD1 for D (6 bases). Germline V gene data show CDR1 as LGHNA and CDR2 as YSLEER. V lost 4 bases and J lost 4, with 20 bases in between. The CDR3 runs to 18 residues. The chain's CDR3 is CASSLSLMGAVGANVLTF. The DNA of the CDR3 is TGCGCCAGCAGCCTCTCCCTCATGGGGGCGGTAGGGGCCAACGTCCTGACTTTC.

The chain uses TRBV12-3 or TRBV12-4 and TRBJ2-3; no clear D. There are 16 residues in the CDR3. V lost 3 bases and J 6 bases, leaving 19 bases between the germline ends. This CDR3 is CASSFTDALPRDTQYF. The CDR3 region has the DNA TGTGCCAGCAGTTTCACTGACGCCCTACCAAGGGATACGCAGTATTTT.

The chain couples TRBV18 to TRBJ1-5, with 9 bases identical to TRBD1. CDR1 and CDR2 from the germline V gene are KGHSH and LQKENI. V lost 6 bases and J lost 6; bases outside the gene matches: 3. The CDR3 is 13 amino acids. CDR3 coding DNA: TGTGCCAGCTCGCAGACAGGGGGTCAGCCCCAGCATTTT. This codes for CASSQTGGQPQHF.

V usage is TRBV5-1 and J usage is TRBJ2-1, with 8 bases fitting TRBD1. This CDR3 region has 15 residues. Germline loops: CDR1 SGHRS, CDR2 YFSETQ. Unmatched junction bases numbered 5, after V lost 0 bases and J lost 6 bases. CDR3 sequence (DNA): TGCGCCAGCAGCTTGGGACAGGGGCTGAGCAATGAGCAGTTCTTC. Translated, it gives CASSLGQGLSNEQFF.

This clonotype was picked up a small number of times. This chain links TRBV20-1 with TRBJ2-3, with a weak D call TRBD1 (5 bases). The V gene lost 6 bases and the J gene lost 4 bases, with 11 bases spanning the gap. The CDR3 consists of 12 residues. Germline CDR1 and CDR2: DFQATT and SNEGSKA (reference sequence). The CDR3, as DNA: TGCAGTGCGGGGCATGTCCCAGATACGCAGTATTTT. Protein sequence: CSAGHVPDTQYF.

The V call is TRBV7-9, the J call TRBJ2-1; D call uncertain. This CDR3 comprises 15 residues. The germline CDR1 and CDR2 sequences are SEHNR and FQNEAQ (reference sequence). Trimming shortened V by 5 bases and J by 4 bases, and 15 bases separated the two germline ends. In DNA, the CDR3 is TGTGCCAGCAGCCCCTATGTAGGACGTTACAATGAGCAGTTCTTC. Translation gives CASSPYVGRYNEQFF.

This chain uses TRBV29-1 with TRBJ2-1; maybe TRBD1 (6 bases). The germline V and J ends were trimmed by 0 bases and 3 bases, with 9 bases remaining between them. The CDR3 is made up of 14 amino acids. Germline values: CDR1 SQVTM, CDR2 ANQGSEA. The CDR3 sequence: CSVEDRGGYNEQFF. The CDR3 coding sequence is TGCAGCGTTGAAGACAGGGGCGGCTACAATGAGCAGTTCTTC.

This clonotype was detected only a few times. This sequence joins TRBV7-9 and TRBJ2-3, with a tentative D call TRBD2 (5 bases). The germline V and J ends were trimmed by 5 bases and 9 bases, with 15 bases remaining between them. Per germline, CDR1 SEHNR and CDR2 FQNEAQ (reference sequence). The CDR3 contains 13 residues. CDR3 sequence (DNA): TGTGCCAGCAGCAAAAGACTGGAGGTAACGCAGTATTTT. Its translation: CASSKRLEVTQYF.

The chain recombines TRBV13 with TRBJ2-5, with 10 positions matching TRBD2. The germline gives CDR1 PRHDT, CDR2 FYEKMQ (reference sequence). Losses at the gene ends were 3 bases for V and 3 bases for J; bases not matched to a gene: 7. CDR3 length: 16 residues. CDR3 in amino acids: CASSFPAGGPEETQYF. The CDR3, as DNA: TGTGCCAGCAGCTTTCCAGCGGGGGGGCCTGAAGAGACCCAGTACTTC.

The J gene is TRBJ1-1, the V gene TRBV10-2; D is undetermined. The germline V gene encodes CDR1 WSHSY and CDR2 SAAADI. There are 17 residues in the CDR3. Trimming removed 4 bases at V and 0 bases at J, with 18 bases between. The CDR3 region is CASSVAALLYMNTEAFF. CDR3 nucleotide sequence: TGCGCCAGCAGTGTGGCAGCCCTGTTGTACATGAACACTGAAGCTTTCTTT.

The rearrangement links TRBV5-6 to TRBJ2-5, with 8 bases identical to TRBD1. V gave up 7 bases and J gave up 5 bases; unmatched junction bases: 10. Looked up from germline, CDR1 is SGHDT and CDR2 is YYEEEE. The CDR3 totals 14 residues. CDR3 residues: CASASTGDVETQYF. The CDR3 DNA follows: TGTGCCAGCGCCTCGACAGGGGATGTGGAGACCCAGTACTTC.

The chain employs TRBV20-1 and TRBJ2-1, with 9 positions matching TRBD2. From germline, CDR1 is DFQATT and CDR2 SNEGSKA (reference sequence). Trimming removed 1 base from V and 0 bases from J; junction bases left unmatched: 4. The CDR3 contains 16 residues. As DNA, the CDR3 is TGCAGTGCTAGAGGTAGCGGGGGCAGCTCCTACAATGAGCAGTTCTTC. It encodes CSARGSGGSSYNEQFF.

This clonotype came up many times. DNA of the CDR3: TGTGCCAGCAGTCGCCGGGACAGCACCGGGGAGCTGTTTTTT. Amino acid sequence: CASSRRDSTGELFF. The rearrangement joins TRBV6-2 or TRBV6-3 to TRBJ2-2; 7 bases align to TRBD1. Per the germline V gene, CDR1 is MNHEY and CDR2 is SVGEGT. Trimming took 5 bases from V and 4 from J; bases not matched to a gene: 4. The CDR3 totals 14 residues.